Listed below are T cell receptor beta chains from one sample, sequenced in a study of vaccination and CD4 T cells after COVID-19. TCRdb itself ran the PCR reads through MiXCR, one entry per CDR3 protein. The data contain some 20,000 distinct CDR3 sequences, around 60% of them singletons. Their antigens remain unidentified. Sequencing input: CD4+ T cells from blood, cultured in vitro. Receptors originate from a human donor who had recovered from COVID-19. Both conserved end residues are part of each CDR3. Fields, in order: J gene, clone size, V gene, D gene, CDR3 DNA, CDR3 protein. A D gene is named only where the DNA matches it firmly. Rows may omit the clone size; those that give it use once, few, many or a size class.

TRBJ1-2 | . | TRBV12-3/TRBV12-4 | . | TGTGCCAGCAGCCGACGAGAAGTAACAGGGGGCTACACCTTC | CASSRREVTGGYTF
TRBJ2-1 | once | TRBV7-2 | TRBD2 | TGTGCCAGCAGCCGTAGCGGGAGGTACGACAATGAGCAGTTCTTC | CASSRSGRYDNEQFF
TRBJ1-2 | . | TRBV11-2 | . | TGTGCCAGCAGGAGCACAGGGAAAGGGTTCTATGGCTACACCTTC | CASRSTGKGFYGYTF
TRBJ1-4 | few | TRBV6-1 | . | TGTGCCAGCAGGCCTCGGGGGAACGCTAATGAAAAACTGTTTTTT | CASRPRGNANEKLFF
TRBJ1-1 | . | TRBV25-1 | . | TGTGCCAGCAGTGAATGGGGAGACACTGAAGCTTTCTTT | CASSEWGDTEAFF
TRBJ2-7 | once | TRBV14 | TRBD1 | TGTGCCAGCAGCCAGGCAAGGGGGCATAAGCAGTACTTC | CASSQARGHKQYF
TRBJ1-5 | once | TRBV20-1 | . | TGCAGTGCTCCGACGGCCGGAACGAATCAGCCCCAGCATTTT | CSAPTAGTNQPQHF
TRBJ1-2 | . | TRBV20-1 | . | TGCAGTGCTAGAGCCCGACGCCGGGACCAGGGCTATGGCTACACCTTC | CSARARRRDQGYGYTF
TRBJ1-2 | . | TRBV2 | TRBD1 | TGTGCCAGCAGGGGGGGACAGCCTAACTATGGCTACACCTTC | CASRGGQPNYGYTF
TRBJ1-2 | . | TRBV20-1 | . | TGCAGTGCTACGACCGATGGCTACACCTTC | CSATTDGYTF
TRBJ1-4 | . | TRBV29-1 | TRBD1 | TGCAGCGTCGCTGCGAGGGACAGGGTACAGGGAGCGGAGAAACTGTTTTTT | CSVAARDRVQGAEKLFF
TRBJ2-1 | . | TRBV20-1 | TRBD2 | TGCAGTGCTAGAAATCGCCTTGGAGGGACTAGCGGGAACCAGAGCTCCTACAATGAGCAGTTCTTC | CSARNRLGGTSGNQSSYNEQFF
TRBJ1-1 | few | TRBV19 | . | TGTGCCAGTAGTCAGGGCGGGGAGAGGACTGAAGCTTTCTTT | CASSQGGERTEAFF
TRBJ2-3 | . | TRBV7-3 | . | TGTGCCAGCAGCTTGTGGAGCGGGAGCACAGATACGCAGTATTTT | CASSLWSGSTDTQYF
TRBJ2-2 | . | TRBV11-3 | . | TGTGCCAGCAGCTTAGATAGGGGGAGGGCAGCATTCACCGGGGAGCTGTTTTTT | CASSLDRGRAAFTGELFF
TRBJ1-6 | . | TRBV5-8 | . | TGTGCCAGCAGCTTATGGTCCGGGGAGGGGAGGGATTCACCCCTCCACTTT | CASSLWSGEGRDSPLHF
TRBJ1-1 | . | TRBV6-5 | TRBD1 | TGTGCCAGCAGTTACGGTGTGCAGGGGGACACTGAAGCTTTCTTT | CASSYGVQGDTEAFF
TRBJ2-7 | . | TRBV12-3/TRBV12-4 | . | TGTGCCAGCAGTTTGCGAGCTCCGGGACCGCTCGCCCACGAGCAGTACTTC | CASSLRAPGPLAHEQYF
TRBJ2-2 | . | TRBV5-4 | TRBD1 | TGTGCCAGCAGCTGGGACAGAAACACCGGGGAGCTGTTTTTT | CASSWDRNTGELFF
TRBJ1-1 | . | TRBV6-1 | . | TGTGCCAGCAGACCTACCCCGGGGGCCATGAACACTGAAGCTTTCTTT | CASRPTPGAMNTEAFF
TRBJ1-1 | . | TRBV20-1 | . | TGCAGTGCCCGGGGCAGTTTGAGTAGCACTGAAGCTTTCTTT | CSARGSLSSTEAFF
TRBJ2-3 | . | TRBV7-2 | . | TGTGCCAGCAGCCCTAGGGGCACAGATACGCAGTATTTT | CASSPRGTDTQYF